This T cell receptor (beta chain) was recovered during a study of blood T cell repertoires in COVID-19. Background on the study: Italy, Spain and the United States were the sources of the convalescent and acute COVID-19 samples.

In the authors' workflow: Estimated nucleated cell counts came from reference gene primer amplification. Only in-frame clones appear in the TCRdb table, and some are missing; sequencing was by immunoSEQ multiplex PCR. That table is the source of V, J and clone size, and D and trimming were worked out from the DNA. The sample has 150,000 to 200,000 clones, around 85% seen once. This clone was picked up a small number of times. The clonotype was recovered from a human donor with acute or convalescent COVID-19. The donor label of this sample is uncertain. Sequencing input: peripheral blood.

The DNA of the CDR3 is TGTGCCAGCAGCCCCCCGGGGGAGACAGATACGCAGTATTTT. Its translation is CASSPPGETDTQYF. The rearrangement joins TRBV5-4 to TRBJ2-3; perhaps TRBD2 as D (6 bases). The CDR3 loop spans 14 amino acids. From germline, CDR1 is SGHNT and CDR2 YYREEE (reference sequence). Between the trimmed V and J ends, which lost 4 bases and 3 bases, there was a span of 12 bases.